This T cell receptor beta chain derives from a study of blood T cells in healthy people across ages. Study findings and constraints: When one million T cells were used, diversity estimates were thought to be underestimates.

This clonotype has at least ten counts. Antigen specificity is unknown. The second PCR ran about 6 to 12 cycles with a sample-barcoded 5' primer and J-beta primers. A single record per CDR3 protein comes from TCRdb applying MiXCR to the 5' RACE reads. The sample carries under 800,000 distinct CDR3 sequences, around 20% recorded once. The V and J ends lost 4 bases and 6 bases respectively, with 8 bases between them. This CDR3 is 12 amino acids long. This receptor was taken from a man aged 65 to 85 in good health. The source material was blood. J is TRBJ2-3 and V is TRBV12-3 or TRBV12-4, with D uncertain. The CDR3 DNA reads TGTGCCAGCAGTTACTTGAGGGATACGCAGTATTTT. Translation: CASSYLRDTQYF.